One sample yielded the 26 T cell receptor beta chains listed below, sequenced in a study of blood T cell repertoires in COVID-19. Measured with immunoSEQ multiplex PCR; TCRdb has only the in-frame clones, and not every one. Here the sample spans 30,000 to 35,000 clones, around 84% being singletons. Material: peripheral blood. These receptors came from a human donor with acute or convalescent COVID-19. The donor label of this sample is uncertain.

The rearrangement links TRBV27 to TRBJ2-7, with TRBD2 matching over 11 bases. Losses at the gene ends were 4 bases for V and 4 bases for J; bases not matched to a gene: 6. CDR3 length: 15 amino acids. The germline gives CDR1 MNHEY, CDR2 SMNVEV (reference sequence). CDR3 in amino acids: CASSSAGLAAYEQYF. The CDR3 DNA reads TGTGCCAGCAGTTCCGCGGGACTAGCGGCATACGAGCAGTACTTC.

The rearrangement links TRBV7-9 to TRBJ1-5, with TRBD1 as a possible D gene (6 bases). Trimming left V 5 bases short and J 2 bases short, with 16 bases between. The germline gives CDR1 SEHNR, CDR2 FQNEAQ (reference sequence). This CDR3 region has 16 residues. CDR3 residues: CASSHLGTSGNQPQHF. The CDR3 DNA reads as TGTGCCAGCAGCCACTTGGGGACAAGCGGCAATCAGCCCCAGCATTTT.

CDR3 DNA: TGTGCCAGCTCGAGTAGCGGGAGTAGCAATGAGCAGTTCTTC. Amino acids: CASSSSGSSNEQFF. The rearrangement links TRBV18 to TRBJ2-1, with TRBD2 matching 9 bases. Germline-derived CDR1 and CDR2 are KGHSH and LQKENI. The CDR3 has 14 residues. J lost 6 bases, V lost 6 bases, and 6 bases had no gene match. Together with reference TRBV18 and TRBJ2-1, the CDR3 gives the full variable domain: NAGVMQNPRHLVRRRGQEARLRCSPMKGHSHVYWYRQLPEEGLKFMVYLQKENIIDESGMPKERFSAEFPKEGPSILRIQQVVRGDSAAYFCASSSSGSSNEQFFGPGTRLTVL.

The rearrangement links TRBV4-1 to TRBJ1-4; D is ambiguous. Germline V lookup: CDR1 MGHRA, CDR2 YSYEKL. CDR3 length: 15 residues. V was shortened by 4 bases and J by 8 bases, with 17 bases between the two germline ends. The CDR3: CASSPGRSGKEKLFF. CDR3 in DNA: TGCGCCAGCAGCCCCGGACGCAGCGGAAAGGAAAAACTGTTTTTT.

V gene TRBV7-7 combines with J gene TRBJ2-1; TRBD2 matches 7 bases. Germline values: CDR1 SSHAT, CDR2 FNYEAQ (reference sequence). This CDR3 comprises 15 residues. With 1 base clipped from V and 4 bases from J, the junction kept 4 bases outside the gene matches. CDR3 region: CASSLGASGYNEQFF. In DNA, the CDR3 is TGTGCCAGCAGCTTAGGGGCTAGCGGTTACAATGAGCAGTTCTTC.

The V call is TRBV7-2, the J call TRBJ2-7; TRBD1 is a possible D gene (6 bases). V lost 5 bases and J lost 4, with 15 bases in between. Germline V gene data show CDR1 as SGHTA and CDR2 as FQGNSA. The CDR3 consists of 14 residues. The CDR3 loop reads CASSQQDSVYEQYF. As DNA, the CDR3 is TGTGCCAGCAGCCAACAGGACAGTGTGTACGAGCAGTACTTC.

The CDR3 nucleotides are TGTGCCAGTAGTATCGTGGCGGGGGGGGCAACAGATACGCAGTATTTT. Amino acid sequence: CASSIVAGGATDTQYF. The chain couples TRBV19 to TRBJ2-3, with 9 positions matching TRBD2. The CDR3 totals 16 residues. J was trimmed by 3 bases and V by 3 bases; bases with no gene match: 7. Germline V lookup: CDR1 LNHDA, CDR2 SQIVND (reference sequence). The variable domain in full, with the rest retrieved from reference TRBV19 and TRBJ2-3, is DGGITQSPKYLFRKEGQNVTLSCEQNLNHDAMYWYRQDPGQGLRLIYYSQIVNDFQKGDIAEGYSVSREKKESFPLTVTSAQKNPTAFYLCASSIVAGGATDTQYFGPGTRLTVL.

This chain joins TRBV6-5 and TRBJ1-2, with a tentative D call TRBD1 (6 bases). This CDR3 region has 13 residues. The V and J ends lost 6 bases and 4 bases respectively, with 12 bases between them. CDR1 is MNHEY, CDR2 SVGAGI, per germline. The CDR3 is CASRTGTSYGYTF. The CDR3 DNA is TGTGCCAGCAGGACCGGGACAAGCTATGGCTACACCTTC.

The chain is built from TRBV11-3 and TRBJ2-7; 11 nucleotides match TRBD2. The V segment lost 1 base and the J segment 3 bases; nucleotides outside the gene matches: 8. This CDR3 has 17 amino acids. Germline lookup yields CDR1 SGHNT and CDR2 YENEEA. The CDR3 bases are TGTGCCAGCAGCTTAGTCCTAGCGGGAGGTTTTAACTACGAGCAGTACTTC. It is translated as CASSLVLAGGFNYEQYF.

This clone has just a few counts. CDR3 nucleotide sequence: TGTGCCAGCCGAGAAACAGGATCAACTAGCACAGATACGCAGTATTTT. This encodes CASRETGSTSTDTQYF. The chain combines TRBV19 with TRBJ2-3; D is perhaps TRBD1 (5 bases). Germline assignment: CDR1 LNHDA and CDR2 SQIVND (reference sequence). The V and J ends lost 9 bases and 0 bases respectively, with 19 bases between them. The CDR3 contains 16 residues.

This clone was seen only a few times. V gene TRBV28 combines with J gene TRBJ2-3; the D is unclear. This CDR3 region has 14 residues. V lost 5 bases, J lost 1 base, and 10 bases lay in between. Germline assignment: CDR1 MDHEN and CDR2 SYDVKM. Here the CDR3 reads CASSLPPRTDTQYF. CDR3 DNA sequence: TGTGCCAGCAGTCTACCTCCCCGCACAGATACGCAGTATTTT.

The chain is built from TRBV18 and TRBJ1-1; D uncertain. Trimming took off 5 bases at V and 1 base at J, with 8 bases between the two ends. The germline gives CDR1 KGHSH, CDR2 LQKENI. The CDR3 consists of 13 residues. The CDR3 is CASSTAGNTEAFF. CDR3 bases: TGTGCCAGCTCAACAGCAGGGAACACTGAAGCTTTCTTT.

The chain links TRBV14 to TRBJ1-1; no firm D call. Trimming removed 2 bases from V and 1 base from J, with 11 bases in between. The CDR3 has 15 residues. Germline loops: CDR1 SGHDN, CDR2 FVKESK. CDR3 bases: TGTGCCAGCAGCCAATCACATACTAAGAACACTGAAGCTTTCTTT. Residues: CASSQSHTKNTEAFF.

The chain joins TRBV19 to TRBJ2-3; perhaps TRBD1 as D (6 bases). There are 13 residues in the CDR3. V was shortened by 10 bases and J by 9 bases, with 20 bases between the two germline ends. Germline V lookup: CDR1 LNHDA, CDR2 SQIVND (reference sequence). The CDR3 region is CATQSYRVDTQYF. DNA of the CDR3: TGTGCCACCCAAAGCTACAGGGTGGACACGCAGTATTTT.

The chain carries TRBV7-2 and TRBJ1-2, with TRBD1 as a possible D gene (6 bases). The germline V and J ends were trimmed by 0 bases and 4 bases, with 9 bases remaining between them. Germline V gene data show CDR1 as SGHTA and CDR2 as FQGNSA. The CDR3 contains 14 residues. The CDR3 loop reads CASSLAVDSYGYTF. CDR3 in DNA: TGTGCCAGCAGCTTAGCGGTGGACAGCTATGGCTACACCTTC.

V is TRBV5-6 and J is TRBJ1-2, with D unresolved. Germline values: CDR1 SGHDT, CDR2 YYEEEE. The CDR3 contains 15 residues. The ends were cut back, 0 bases at V and 7 bases at J, with 16 bases in the middle. The CDR3 coding sequence is TGTGCCAGCAGCTTGGGTCAGGTCTCTATCAGTGGCTACACCTTC. This sequence encodes CASSLGQVSISGYTF.

The chain has TRBV5-4 and TRBJ2-5; 7 positions match TRBD1. Germline values: CDR1 SGHNT, CDR2 YYREEE (reference sequence). Unmatched junction bases numbered 13, after V lost 4 bases and J lost 1 base. CDR3 length: 17 amino acids. In nucleotides, the CDR3 is TGTGCCAGCAGCCTATACGGGACAGTTTCGAGCCAAGAGACCCAGTACTTC. This encodes CASSLYGTVSSQETQYF. Full variable domain (outside the CDR3, taken from reference TRBV5-4 and TRBJ2-5): ETGVTQSPTHLIKTRGQQVTLRCSSQSGHNTVSWYQQALGQGPQFIFQYYREEENGRGNFPPRFSGLQFPNYSSELNVNALELDDSALYLCASSLYGTVSSQETQYFGPGTRLLVL.

The rearrangement links TRBV13 to TRBJ1-4; perhaps TRBD1 as D (6 bases). Trimming shortened V by 2 bases and J by 6 bases, and 22 bases separated the two germline ends. CDR1 is PRHDT and CDR2 is FYEKMQ in the germline V gene (reference sequence). CDR3 length: 18 residues. The CDR3 DNA reads as TGTGCCAGCAGCTTAAAGGGGCATGGCAGGGGCGAGGATGAAAAACTGTTTTTT. Translation: CASSLKGHGRGEDEKLFF. Complete variable domain (other parts from reference TRBV13 and TRBJ1-4): AAGVIQSPRHLIKEKRETATLKCYPIPRHDTVYWYQQGPGQDPQFLISFYEKMQSDKGSIPDRFSAQQFSDYHSELNMSSLELGDSALYFCASSLKGHGRGEDEKLFFGSGTQLSVL.

V and J are TRBV3-1 (or the pseudogene TRBV3-2) and TRBJ1-3; D call uncertain. The CDR3 covers 16 residues. Between the trimmed V and J ends, which lost 5 bases and 2 bases, there was a span of 16 bases. Germline V lookup: CDR1 LGHDT, CDR2 YNNKEL (reference sequence). CDR3 nucleotides: TGTGCCAGCAGCGATACGGGAGCCGATCCTGGAAACACCATATATTTT. It encodes CASSDTGADPGNTIYF.

The genes are TRBV11-3 and TRBJ1-1; perhaps TRBD1 as D (6 bases). The V and J ends lost 2 bases and 2 bases respectively, with 9 bases between them. Germline assignment: CDR1 SGHNT and CDR2 YENEEA. The CDR3 totals 14 residues. The CDR3 is CASSLRQANTEAFF. Written as DNA, the CDR3 is TGTGCCAGCAGCTTAAGACAGGCTAACACTGAAGCTTTCTTT.

The chain recombines TRBV18 with TRBJ2-2, with D perhaps TRBD1 (6 bases). Germline values: CDR1 KGHSH, CDR2 LQKENI. The CDR3 loop spans 14 amino acids. Trimming took off 3 bases at V and 1 base at J, with 6 bases between the two ends. DNA of the CDR3: TGTGCCAGCTCACCGGGACAGAACACCGGGGAGCTGTTTTTT. It codes for CASSPGQNTGELFF.

The genes are TRBV24-1 and TRBJ2-2; weak D call: TRBD1 (5 bases). The germline V gene encodes CDR1 KGHDR and CDR2 SFDVKD. The CDR3 is made up of 15 amino acids. V gave up 6 bases and J gave up 0 bases, with 10 bases separating them. The CDR3 here is CATSPTGPNTGELFF. CDR3 in DNA: TGTGCCACCAGTCCAACAGGCCCGAACACCGGGGAGCTGTTTTTT.

The chain employs TRBV4-1 and TRBJ1-4; 11 positions match TRBD1. The V gene's germline CDR1 is MGHRA and CDR2 YSYEKL. This CDR3 is built from 13 residues. Trimming at V came to 6 bases and at J to 8 bases, leaving 2 bases not matched to a gene. In nucleotides, the CDR3 is TGCGCCAGCAGGGGGACAGGGGGAGAAAAACTGTTTTTT. Translating gives CASRGTGGEKLFF.

This sequence joins TRBV24-1 and TRBJ2-7; D might be TRBD1 (5 bases). The CDR3 totals 13 residues. From germline, CDR1 is KGHDR and CDR2 SFDVKD. V was shortened by 3 bases and J by 4 bases, with 9 bases between the two germline ends. As DNA, the CDR3 is TGTGCCACCAGTGATGGGGCAGGGTACGAGCAGTACTTC. Amino acid sequence: CATSDGAGYEQYF.

The sample holds a few counts of this clone. CDR3: CASSQTGEYGYTF. CDR3 nucleotide sequence: TGTGCCAGCAGCCAGACAGGGGAATATGGCTACACCTTC. The chain employs TRBV4-2 and TRBJ1-2, with 8 bases identical to TRBD1. The CDR3 runs 13 residues. The V gene end was trimmed by 3 bases and the J gene end by 5 bases; junction bases not matched to a gene: 2. Germline V gene lookup returns CDR1 LGHNA and CDR2 YNFKEQ.

This clone was recorded once. The rearrangement uses TRBV11-2 and TRBJ1-1, with 7 bases fitting TRBD1. V shed 0 bases and J 5 bases; nucleotides not matched to a gene: 9. Germline CDR1 and CDR2: SGHAT and FQNNGV. This CDR3 has 16 residues. CDR3 sequence (DNA): TGTGCCAGCAGCTTAGATGCCGGGACAGAGAGGACTGAAGCTTTCTTT. This sequence encodes CASSLDAGTERTEAFF.